Following are 30 T cell receptor beta chains from one sample sequenced in a study of shared clonotypes between healthy human individuals. Profiling relied on immunoSEQ multiplex PCR, and the TCRdb table lists in-frame clones only, not all of them. The profile shows about 1.1 million clones, about 84% of them singletons. Material: memory CD4+ T cells from PBMCs. This sample's subset: CD45RA-negative fraction. Every receptor here comes from a man aged 18 to 29 in good health. Some clones in this sample may be carry-over from other donors' samples.

This clone was detected a few times. The chain carries TRBV5-1 and TRBJ2-7, with 14 bases lining up with TRBD2. Germline lookup yields CDR1 SGHRS and CDR2 YFSETQ. The junction had 15 bases not matched to a gene; V was cut back by 3 bases and J by 7 bases. This CDR3 has 18 residues. CDR3 in amino acids: CASSSPLTSGRAVEEQYF. CDR3 nucleotides: TGCGCCAGCAGCTCGCCCCTGACTAGCGGGAGGGCCGTGGAAGAGCAGTACTTC.

The gene calls are TRBV7-2 and TRBJ2-7; possibly TRBD1 for D (6 bases). This CDR3 contains 16 residues. Germline CDR1 is SGHTA and CDR2 is FQGNSA. Between the trimmed V and J ends, which lost 8 bases and 6 bases, there was a span of 26 bases. CDR3 protein: CASGQNQGRNAGEQYF. CDR3 sequence (DNA): TGTGCCAGCGGCCAAAATCAGGGGCGGAATGCTGGCGAGCAGTACTTC. Drawing the rest from reference TRBV7-2 and TRBJ2-7, the complete variable domain is GAGVSQSPSNKVTEKGKDVELRCDPISGHTALYWYRQSLGQGLEFLIYFQGNSAPDKSGLPSDRFSAERTGGSVSTLTIQRTQQEDSAVYLCASGQNQGRNAGEQYFGPGTRLTVT.

This sequence joins TRBV28 and TRBJ2-7; D perhaps matches TRBD1 (6 bases). The CDR3 runs to 14 residues. V was pared by 5 bases and J by 4 bases, with 15 bases between. Germline V gives CDR1 MDHEN, CDR2 SYDVKM. The chain's CDR3 is CASSEGQRNYEQYF. The CDR3, as DNA: TGTGCCAGCAGTGAAGGACAGAGGAATTACGAGCAGTACTTC.

This clone appeared a single time. The CDR3, as DNA: TGTGCCAGCAGCTTGGGACAGGGGAGGAAGCAGTACTTC. It yields the protein CASSLGQGRKQYF. This chain connects TRBV11-2 to TRBJ2-7; 10 bases align to TRBD1. The CDR3 totals 13 residues. Germline V CDR1 and CDR2: SGHAT, FQNNGV. Losses at the gene ends were 3 bases for V and 8 bases for J; bases not matched to a gene: 4. The full variable domain, rest sourced from reference TRBV11-2 and TRBJ2-7, is EAGVAQSPRYKIIEKRQSVAFWCNPISGHATLYWYQQILGQGPKLLIQFQNNGVVDDSQLPKDRFSAERLKGVDSTLKIQPAKLEDSAVYLCASSLGQGRKQYFGPGTRLTVT.

The chain combines TRBV10-3 with TRBJ2-5; 9 bases agree with TRBD1. This CDR3 region has 13 residues. Germline V gives CDR1 ENHRY, CDR2 SYGVKD. With 10 bases clipped from V and 5 bases from J, the junction kept 8 bases outside the gene matches. As DNA, the CDR3 is TGTGCCACCGGACAGGGGAAGGCGGAGACCCAGTACTTC. This codes for CATGQGKAETQYF.

This clone was seen more than once but under ten times. The chain recombines TRBV9 with TRBJ1-2, with D unclear. The CDR3 has 15 residues. Germline CDR1 SGDLS, CDR2 YYNGEE. Between the trimmed V and J ends, which lost 4 bases and 2 bases, there was a span of 15 bases. The CDR3 region has the DNA TGTGCCAGCAGCCCCACCGGCAGTCCCAACTATGGCTACACCTTC. Its protein is CASSPTGSPNYGYTF.

The gene calls are TRBV7-3 and TRBJ2-1; 10 nucleotides align to TRBD1. The ends lost 2 bases at V and 12 bases at J; junction bases unmatched: 10. Germline lookup yields CDR1 SGHTA and CDR2 FQGTGA. This CDR3 is built from 15 residues. Here the CDR3 DNA reads TGTGCCAGCAGCTTAGGGGACAGGGGCGGGAGTGGGCAGTTCTTC. It codes for CASSLGDRGGSGQFF.

This chain connects TRBV2 to TRBJ1-2; D unresolved. V lost 0 bases, J lost 4 bases, and 9 bases lay in between. CDR3 length: 14 residues. Germline V gene data show CDR1 as SNHLY and CDR2 as FYNNEI. The CDR3 loop reads CASSEADQLYGYTF. The CDR3 DNA is TGTGCCAGCAGTGAAGCGGATCAGCTCTATGGCTACACCTTC.

This chain links TRBV2 with TRBJ2-3; D is unclear. Germline V gene sequence: CDR1 SNHLY, CDR2 FYNNEI. V was cut by 3 bases and J by 2 bases, with 12 bases left in between. This CDR3 spans 15 amino acids. CDR3 protein: CASSELVQNTDTQYF. The CDR3 DNA reads TGTGCCAGCAGTGAGTTGGTGCAGAACACAGATACGCAGTATTTT.

CDR3 coding DNA: TGTGCCAGCAGTTTCTCTGGGGACGCGTCCTACGAGCAGTACTTC. Translation gives CASSFSGDASYEQYF. The chain employs TRBV28 and TRBJ2-7; D may be TRBD1 or TRBD2 (5 bases each). Germline lookup yields CDR1 MDHEN and CDR2 SYDVKM. Trimming removed 3 bases at V and 1 base at J, with 13 bases between. The CDR3 loop spans 15 amino acids.

The J gene is TRBJ1-2, the V gene TRBV10-3; 8 bases match TRBD1. The ends lost 8 bases at V and 0 bases at J; junction bases unmatched: 2. Germline assignment: CDR1 ENHRY and CDR2 SYGVKD. CDR3 length: 13 amino acids. The CDR3 protein is CAILDRANYGYTF. The CDR3 DNA is TGTGCCATCCTGGACAGGGCTAACTATGGCTACACCTTC.

The chain employs TRBV6-1 and TRBJ1-4; TRBD1 matches at 7 bases. Germline trimming cut 4 bases from V and 8 bases from J; bases unmatched to any gene: 13. The CDR3 is made up of 16 amino acids. The V gene's germline CDR1 is MNHNS and CDR2 SASEGT. The DNA of the CDR3 is TGTGCCAGCAGTGTAGGAGGGGGCGCGTGGGAGGAAAAACTGTTTTTT. Translating it yields CASSVGGGAWEEKLFF.

This clone was detected only a few times. The J gene is TRBJ1-1, the V gene TRBV5-6; TRBD1 matches 7 bases. Germline V gives CDR1 SGHDT, CDR2 YYEEEE. With 4 bases clipped from V and 1 base from J, the junction kept 4 bases outside the gene matches. The CDR3 is 14 amino acids. The CDR3 DNA reads as TGTGCCAGCAGCCCCGGGACAGCGAACACTGAAGCTTTCTTT. Protein product: CASSPGTANTEAFF.

The CDR3 is CAWMPKAIYEQYF. Here the CDR3 DNA reads TGTGCCTGGATGCCTAAGGCTATCTACGAGCAGTACTTC. This chain uses TRBV30 with TRBJ2-7; the D is unclear. This CDR3 is built from 13 residues. CDR1 is GTSNPN and CDR2 is SVGIG in the germline V gene (reference sequence). V was shortened by 4 bases and J by 3 bases, with 13 bases between the two germline ends.

This clone was picked up one time. V and J are TRBV14 and TRBJ2-5; a possible D gene is TRBD2 (5 bases). The CDR3 contains 16 residues. V was cut by 0 bases and J by 5 bases, with 16 bases left in between. Germline V lookup: CDR1 SGHDN, CDR2 FVKESK. CDR3 residues: CASSQDPLGVLETQYF. The CDR3 coding sequence is TGTGCCAGCAGCCAAGATCCATTGGGAGTGCTGGAGACCCAGTACTTC.

This chain connects TRBV19 to TRBJ1-2; TRBD1 aligns across 8 bases. This CDR3 is built from 14 residues. J gave up 4 bases and V 6 bases, and 7 bases lay outside the gene matches. Germline CDR1 LNHDA, CDR2 SQIVND (reference sequence). In nucleotides, the CDR3 is TGTGCCAGTAGCCGACAGGGGAACAGCTATGGCTACACCTTC. The encoded protein is CASSRQGNSYGYTF.

In its sample, this clone was seen a few times. This may arise from a read error, as a much more abundant clone is one base away. This chain uses TRBV7-2 with TRBJ1-1, with D tentatively TRBD1 (5 bases). The CDR3 covers 13 residues. Germline CDR1 reads SGHTA; CDR2 reads FQGNSA. V was trimmed by 3 bases and J by 1 base, leaving 6 bases between them. CDR3 amino acids: CASSFTGNTEAFF. As DNA, the CDR3 is TGTGCCAGCAGCTTTACAGGGAACACTGAAGCTTTCTTT.

The V call is TRBV18, the J call TRBJ1-4; the D is unclear. The CDR3 consists of 16 residues. Trimming pared 0 bases from V and 0 bases from J, leaving 8 bases between. Germline V gene lookup returns CDR1 KGHSH and CDR2 LQKENI. The CDR3 sequence is CASSPPGRTTNEKLFF. For the CDR3, the DNA is TGTGCCAGCTCACCACCGGGCAGAACAACTAATGAAAAACTGTTTTTT.

The chain is built from TRBV28 and TRBJ1-4; possibly TRBD1 for D (6 bases). Looked up from germline, CDR1 is MDHEN and CDR2 is SYDVKM. V shed 6 bases and J shed 4 bases, with 15 bases lying between them. This CDR3 has 15 amino acids. CDR3 sequence (DNA): TGTGCCAGCAGCCCTCAGGGGCGGATTAATGAAAAACTGTTTTTT. It is translated as CASSPQGRINEKLFF.

As regards this clone: A much larger clone lies a single base off, so this may be a read error. Different DNA sequences within this sample yield the same CDR3. The chain combines TRBV7-3 with TRBJ2-3, with a possible D match to TRBD2 (6 bases). Germline CDR1 and CDR2: SGHTA and FQGTGA. This CDR3 is built from 14 residues. Trimming shortened V by 5 bases and J by 4 bases, and 13 bases separated the two germline ends. Here the CDR3 DNA reads TGTGCCAGCAGCCCCGGGACTGGGGCAGATACGCAGTATTTT. Translation: CASSPGTGADTQYF. Full variable domain (missing parts from reference TRBV7-3 and TRBJ2-3): GAGVSQTPSNKVTEKGKYVELRCDPISGHTALYWYRQSLGQGPEFLIYFQGTGAADDSGLPNDRFFAVRPEGSVSTLKIQRTERGDSAVYLCASSPGTGADTQYFGPGTRLTVL.

This clone has only one observation. This may stem from a read error, because a much larger clone lies one nucleotide away. At the DNA level, this CDR3 is encoded by other sequences in the same sample as well. The genes are TRBV29-1 and TRBJ2-3; D may be TRBD1 or TRBD2 (5 bases each). CDR1 is SQVTM and CDR2 is ANQGSEA in the germline V gene. There are 14 residues in the CDR3. The CDR3 coding sequence is TGCAGCGTCGAAGAGATGGGGGGCACAGATACGCAGTATTTT. Amino acids: CSVEEMGGTDTQYF.

The V call is TRBV2, the J call TRBJ1-2; TRBD1 might be the D (5 bases). Looked up from germline, CDR1 is SNHLY and CDR2 is FYNNEI. V gave up 7 bases and J gave up 4 bases, with 19 bases separating them. This CDR3 contains 15 residues. The CDR3 coding sequence is TGTGCCAGCACCGAGGGGAGGATGATAGGCTATGGCTACACCTTC. It codes for CASTEGRMIGYGYTF.

The table lists this clone with a few counts. Other DNA variants within this sample encode the same CDR3. This chain links TRBV7-3 with TRBJ2-5, with 8 bases aligning to TRBD1. Per germline, CDR1 SGHTA and CDR2 FQGTGA. V lost 5 bases to trimming and J lost 5 bases; unmatched junction nucleotides: 4. There are 13 residues in the CDR3. This CDR3 reads CASSPGGLETQYF. The CDR3 nucleotides are TGTGCCAGCAGCCCAGGGGGCTTGGAGACCCAGTACTTC.

This clone appeared a few times. V gene TRBV7-9 combines with J gene TRBJ1-2; 7 bases are a match to TRBD1. This CDR3 is 14 amino acids long. J was trimmed by 8 bases and V by 1 base; bases with no gene match: 7. Germline CDR1 SEHNR, CDR2 FQNEAQ (reference sequence). Written as DNA, the CDR3 is TGTGCCAGCAGCTTAGACAGGGGTGTGGGAGGCTACACCTTC. Its translation: CASSLDRGVGGYTF.

Written as DNA, the CDR3 is TGTGCCAGCTCACGGCCGGGACCCGTCTACGAGCAGTACTTC. Translated, it gives CASSRPGPVYEQYF. The rearrangement links TRBV18 to TRBJ2-7, with D perhaps matching TRBD1 or TRBD2 (5 bases each). The V and J ends lost 4 bases and 3 bases respectively, with 13 bases between them. Germline CDR1 KGHSH, CDR2 LQKENI. The CDR3 runs 14 residues.

This clone was detected a few times. The chain recombines TRBV5-1 with TRBJ2-3; the match to TRBD2 covers 11 bases. Germline trimming cut 4 bases from V and 0 bases from J; bases unmatched to any gene: 7. This CDR3 has 17 amino acids. CDR1 is SGHRS and CDR2 is YFSETQ in the germline V gene. CDR3 region: CASSIPLAGGSTDTQYF. In DNA, the CDR3 is TGCGCCAGCAGCATCCCTCTAGCGGGAGGCAGCACAGATACGCAGTATTTT.

This sequence joins TRBV10-3 and TRBJ2-1, with 11 bases that match TRBD2. The germline gives CDR1 ENHRY, CDR2 SYGVKD. V lost 10 bases and J lost 5; bases outside the gene matches: 7. CDR3 size: 14 residues. The chain's CDR3 is CATLGLAGNNEQFF. CDR3 bases: TGTGCCACCCTCGGACTAGCGGGCAACAATGAGCAGTTCTTC.

The chain is built from TRBV7-9 and TRBJ1-2, with a possible D match to TRBD1 (5 bases). CDR3 length: 16 residues. V was cut by 0 bases and J by 2 bases, with 13 bases left in between. Per germline, CDR1 SEHNR and CDR2 FQNEAQ (reference sequence). The DNA for the CDR3 is TGTGCCAGCAGCTTAGCCTCAGGACAAGCCAACTATGGCTACACCTTC. Its protein product is CASSLASGQANYGYTF.

The chain is built from TRBV7-2 and TRBJ2-5, with TRBD1 as a possible D gene (6 bases). V was pared by 1 base and J by 5 bases, with 14 bases between. CDR1 and CDR2 from the germline V gene are SGHTA and FQGNSA. The CDR3 spans 15 residues. CDR3 loop: CASSLEPGEWETQYF. In nucleotides, the CDR3 is TGTGCCAGCAGCTTAGAGCCAGGGGAGTGGGAGACCCAGTACTTC.

A word on this clone: Other DNA sequences from this sample encode an identical CDR3 as well. This rearrangement joins TRBV5-1 to TRBJ2-3; D is unresolved. This CDR3 is 12 amino acids long. Trimming took 4 bases from V and 4 from J, leaving 7 bases between them. CDR1 and CDR2 (germline): SGHRS, YFSETQ. The CDR3 DNA reads as TGCGCCAGCAGCATACCAGCAGATACGCAGTATTTT. This gives the protein CASSIPADTQYF.